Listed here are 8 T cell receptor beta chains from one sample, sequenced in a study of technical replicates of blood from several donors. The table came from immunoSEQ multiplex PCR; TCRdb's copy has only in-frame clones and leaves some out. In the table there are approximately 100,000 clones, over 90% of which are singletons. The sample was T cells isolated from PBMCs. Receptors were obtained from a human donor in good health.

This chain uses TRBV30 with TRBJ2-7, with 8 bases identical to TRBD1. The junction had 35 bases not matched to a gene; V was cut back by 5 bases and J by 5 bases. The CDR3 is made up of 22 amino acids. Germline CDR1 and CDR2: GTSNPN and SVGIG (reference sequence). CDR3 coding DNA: TGTGCCTGGGTCGTATTCCCCCTAGAAAGATCGGGGTCGGGACAGGTACTCCACGAGCAGTACTTC. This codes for CAWVVFPLERSGSGQVLHEQYF.

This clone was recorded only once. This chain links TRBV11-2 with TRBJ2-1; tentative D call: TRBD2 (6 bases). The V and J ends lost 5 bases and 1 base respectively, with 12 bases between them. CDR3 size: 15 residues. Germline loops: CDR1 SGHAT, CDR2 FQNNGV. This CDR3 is CASSLDGSSYNEQFF. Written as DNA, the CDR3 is TGTGCCAGCAGCCTGGACGGGAGTTCCTACAATGAGCAGTTCTTC.

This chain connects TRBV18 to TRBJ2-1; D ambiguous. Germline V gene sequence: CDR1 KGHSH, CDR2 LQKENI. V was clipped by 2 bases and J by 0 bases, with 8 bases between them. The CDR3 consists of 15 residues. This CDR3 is CASSPGRSSYNEQFF. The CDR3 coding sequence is TGTGCCAGCTCACCAGGCAGATCCTCCTACAATGAGCAGTTCTTC. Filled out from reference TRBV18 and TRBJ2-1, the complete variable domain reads NAGVMQNPRHLVRRRGQEARLRCSPMKGHSHVYWYRQLPEEGLKFMVYLQKENIIDESGMPKERFSAEFPKEGPSILRIQQVVRGDSAAYFCASSPGRSSYNEQFFGPGTRLTVL.

CDR3 residues: CASSPWTPLNSPLHF. In DNA form, the CDR3 reads TGTGCCAGCAGCCCCTGGACTCCTTTAAATTCACCCCTCCACTTT. The chain links TRBV13 to TRBJ1-6; D call uncertain. Trimming stripped 5 bases from V and 7 bases from J, with 15 bases between. The CDR3 runs to 15 residues. CDR1 PRHDT and CDR2 FYEKMQ come from the germline V gene (reference sequence).

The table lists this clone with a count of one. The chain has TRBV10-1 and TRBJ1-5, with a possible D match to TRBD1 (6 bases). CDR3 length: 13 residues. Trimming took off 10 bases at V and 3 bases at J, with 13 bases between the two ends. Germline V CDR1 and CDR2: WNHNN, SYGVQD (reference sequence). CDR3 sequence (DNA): TGCGCCAACAGGACAGCGAACAATCAGCCCCAGCATTTT. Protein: CANRTANNQPQHF.

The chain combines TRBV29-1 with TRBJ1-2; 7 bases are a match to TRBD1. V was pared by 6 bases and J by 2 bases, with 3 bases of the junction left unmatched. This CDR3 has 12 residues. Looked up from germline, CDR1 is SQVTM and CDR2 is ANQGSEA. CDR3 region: CSVRDSNYGYTF. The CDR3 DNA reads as TGCAGCGTCCGGGACAGCAACTATGGCTACACCTTC.

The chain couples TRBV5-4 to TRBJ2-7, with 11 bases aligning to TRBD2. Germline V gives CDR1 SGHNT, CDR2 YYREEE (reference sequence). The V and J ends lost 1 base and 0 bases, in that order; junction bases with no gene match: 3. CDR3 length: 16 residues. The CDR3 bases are TGTGCCAGCAGCTTGCCAACTAGCGGGAGCTCCTACGAGCAGTACTTC. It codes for CASSLPTSGSSYEQYF.

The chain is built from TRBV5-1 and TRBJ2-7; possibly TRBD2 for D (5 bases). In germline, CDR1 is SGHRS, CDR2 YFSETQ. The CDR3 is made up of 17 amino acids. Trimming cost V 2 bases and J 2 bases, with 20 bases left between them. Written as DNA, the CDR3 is TGCGCCAGCAGCTTAATGTTAGTCCCGAGCGGACCCTACGAGCAGTACTTC. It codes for CASSLMLVPSGPYEQYF.